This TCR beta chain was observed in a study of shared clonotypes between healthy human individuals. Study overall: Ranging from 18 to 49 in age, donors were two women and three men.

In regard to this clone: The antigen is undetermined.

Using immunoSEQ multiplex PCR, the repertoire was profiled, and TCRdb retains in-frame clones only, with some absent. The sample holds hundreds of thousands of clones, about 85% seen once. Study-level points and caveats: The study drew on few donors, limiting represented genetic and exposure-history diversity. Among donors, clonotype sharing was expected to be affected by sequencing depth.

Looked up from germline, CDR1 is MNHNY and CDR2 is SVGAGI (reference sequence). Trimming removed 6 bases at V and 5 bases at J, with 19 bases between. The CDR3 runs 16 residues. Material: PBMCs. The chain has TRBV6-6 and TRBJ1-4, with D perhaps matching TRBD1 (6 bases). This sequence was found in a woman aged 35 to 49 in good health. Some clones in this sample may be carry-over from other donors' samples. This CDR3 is CASSYTSGQWNEKLFF. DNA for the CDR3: TGTGCCAGCAGCTATACCTCCGGACAGTGGAATGAAAAACTGTTTTTT.